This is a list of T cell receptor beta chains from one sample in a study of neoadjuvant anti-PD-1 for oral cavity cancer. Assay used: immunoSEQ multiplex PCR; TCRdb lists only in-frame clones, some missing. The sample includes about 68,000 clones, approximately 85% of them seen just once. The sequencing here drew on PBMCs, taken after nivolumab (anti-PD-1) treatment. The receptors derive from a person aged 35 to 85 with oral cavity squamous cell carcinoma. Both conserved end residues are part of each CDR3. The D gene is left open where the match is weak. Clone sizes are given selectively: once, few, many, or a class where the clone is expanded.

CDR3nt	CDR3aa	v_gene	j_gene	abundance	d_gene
TGTGCCACCAGTGCCTGGACGGAGTTCACTGAAGCTTTCTTT	CATSAWTEFTEAFF	TRBV25-1	TRBJ1-1	-	-
TGTGCCAGCAGTTACTCGCAGGGGGCGTACCGGGAGCTGTTTTTT	CASSYSQGAYRELFF	TRBV6-5	TRBJ2-2	-	TRBD1
TGTGCCAGCAGTGGGGGACAGGGGGCCTTCTCTGGGGCCAACGTCCTGACTTTC	CASSGGQGAFSGANVLTF	TRBV27	TRBJ2-6	-	TRBD1
TGTGCCAGCAGGCCGGGCCTCATTGGCGGGGAGCAGTACTTC	CASRPGLIGGEQYF	TRBV28	TRBJ2-7	-	-
TGTGCCAGCAGGCAACTTCAGGGGTTTGAACAATATGAGCAGTTCTTC	CASRQLQGFEQYEQFF	TRBV6-8	TRBJ2-1	-	-
TGTGCCAGCAGTGGCCCGGGACAGGGTATATACGAGCAGTACTTC	CASSGPGQGIYEQYF	TRBV6-5	TRBJ2-7	-	TRBD1
TGTGCCAGCAGCTTAGAACCCTACGAGCAGTACTTC	CASSLEPYEQYF	TRBV7-9	TRBJ2-7	few	-
TGTGCCAGCAGTGACTTTCGCGCGGGGTTATTAGATACGCAGTATTTT	CASSDFRAGLLDTQYF	TRBV25-1	TRBJ2-3	-	-
TGTGCCAGCAGCTTAGAGGGGATACCCGGGGAGCTGTTTTTT	CASSLEGIPGELFF	TRBV7-9	TRBJ2-2	once	-
TGTGCCAGCAGTTTTCGACAGTCTGCAACTAATGAAAAACTGTTTTTT	CASSFRQSATNEKLFF	TRBV6-5	TRBJ1-4	few	-
TGTGCCCGCCACGGGACAGGGATCCAAGAGACCCAGTACTTC	CARHGTGIQETQYF	TRBV25-1	TRBJ2-5	-	TRBD1
TGCGCCAGCAGCCCCAGCCGTGGAACTAATGAAAAACTGTTTTTT	CASSPSRGTNEKLFF	TRBV5-1	TRBJ1-4	-	-
TGTGCCAGCAGACTACCGGCAACCACCGGGGAGCTGTTTTTT	CASRLPATTGELFF	TRBV11-2	TRBJ2-2	-	-
TGTGCCAGCACCTTGGGACATACGAGCAATCAGCCCCAGCATTTT	CASTLGHTSNQPQHF	TRBV6-1	TRBJ1-5	-	-
TGTGCCAGCGATCGCGGAGGGCCTTACAATGAGCAGTTCTTC	CASDRGGPYNEQFF	TRBV2	TRBJ2-1	-	-
TGCGCCAGCAGCTTAGGCGGGGCGTCCTACGAGCAGTACTTC	CASSLGGASYEQYF	TRBV5-1	TRBJ2-7	-	-
TGTGCCAGCAGCCTCCCGACTAGCGGACCCTACGAGCAGTACTTC	CASSLPTSGPYEQYF	TRBV5-4	TRBJ2-7	once	TRBD2
TGTGCCTGGAGTGTATTGAGAGCCAAAAACATTCAGTACTTC	CAWSVLRAKNIQYF	TRBV30	TRBJ2-4	-	-